This entry lists 10 T cell receptor beta chains sequenced from one sample in a study of blood T cells in healthy people across ages (dated by TCRdb to between 2014 and 2016). Library preparation used 5' RACE. Sequencing relied on an Illumina HiSeq 2500. A second PCR of about 6 to 11 cycles was performed with a sample-barcoded 5' primer and a J-beta primer mix. In-frame beta chains were kept once TCRdb had trimmed the public reads at Q25 with fastp and called clones with MiXCR. Every distinct CDR3 protein forms one entry, paired with its most common genes and DNA. A total of approximately 1.5 million distinct CDR3 sequences appear in this sample, 34% of them only once. The ten largest make up around 11% of the sample. The sequenced sample consisted of blood. Receptor source: a woman in her 30s in good health.

The table lists this clonotype with many counts. The rearrangement uses TRBV13 and TRBJ2-7, with 7 nucleotides matching TRBD1. CDR3 length: 13 residues. Germline V lookup: CDR1 PRHDT, CDR2 FYEKMQ (reference sequence). V shed 5 bases, J shed 3 bases, and the junction held 4 bases outside the gene matches. DNA for the CDR3: TGTGCCAGCAGCCCCGGGACAGACTACGAGCAGTACTTC. It encodes CASSPGTDYEQYF.

This clonotype came up a few times. The chain recombines TRBV7-2 with TRBJ1-5; TRBD1 agrees at 7 bases. CDR1 is SGHTA, CDR2 FQGNSA, per germline. This CDR3 has 13 amino acids. The V and J ends lost 1 base and 11 bases, in that order; junction bases with no gene match: 5. The CDR3, as DNA: TGTGCCAGCAGCTTAGGTCCCGGGACAGCCCAGCATTTT. Its translation is CASSLGPGTAQHF.

The chain employs TRBV18 and TRBJ1-2; D might be TRBD1 (6 bases). Germline assignment: CDR1 KGHSH and CDR2 LQKENI. The CDR3 has 13 amino acids. V was pared by 4 bases and J by 6 bases, with 12 bases between. CDR3 nucleotide sequence: TGTGCCAGCTCACAAACACAGGGTAATGGCTACACCTTC. Translated, it gives CASSQTQGNGYTF.

Only a few counts were recorded for this clonotype. The chain joins TRBV29-1 to TRBJ1-1; 7 bases agree with TRBD1. Germline lookup yields CDR1 SQVTM and CDR2 ANQGSEA. The V segment lost 5 bases and the J segment 6 bases; nucleotides outside the gene matches: 15. This CDR3 comprises 15 residues. As DNA, the CDR3 is TGCAGCGTTCCCCGACAGGGAGTTCAGTCGGCTGAAGCTTTCTTT. It codes for CSVPRQGVQSAEAFF. The variable domain in full, completed from reference TRBV29-1 and TRBJ1-1, reads SAVISQKPSRDICQRGTSLTIQCQVDSQVTMMFWYRQQPGQSLTLIATANQGSEATYESGFVIDKFPISRPNLTFSTLTVSNMSPEDSSIYLCSVPRQGVQSAEAFFGQGTRLTVV.

This clonotype appeared once. This chain joins TRBV7-8 and TRBJ2-1; possibly TRBD2 for D (7 bases). Germline-derived CDR1 and CDR2 are SGHVS and FQNEAQ. There are 17 residues in the CDR3. Trimming removed 1 base at V and 7 bases at J, with 20 bases between. As DNA, the CDR3 is TGTGCCAGCAGCTTAGTCCTGGGAGGGGGTAGGAGGAATGAGCAGTTCTTC. Its protein product is CASSLVLGGGRRNEQFF.

This clonotype came up a few times. V gene TRBV14 combines with J gene TRBJ2-3; a possible D gene is TRBD2 (6 bases). In germline, CDR1 is SGHDN, CDR2 FVKESK. Trimming removed 4 bases from V and 1 base from J, with 12 bases in between. The CDR3 totals 15 residues. The CDR3: CASSRRDFGTDTQYF. CDR3 nucleotides: TGTGCCAGCAGCCGCCGGGACTTTGGCACAGATACGCAGTATTTT. Combining the CDR3 with reference TRBV14 and TRBJ2-3 gives the whole variable domain EAGVTQFPSHSVIEKGQTVTLRCDPISGHDNLYWYRRVMGKEIKFLLHFVKESKQDESGMPNNRFLAERTGGTYSTLKVQPAELEDSGVYFCASSRRDFGTDTQYFGPGTRLTVL.

This clonotype has more than one count but fewer than ten. V is TRBV5-1 and J is TRBJ2-1; D is perhaps TRBD1 (6 bases). This CDR3 contains 11 residues. V was trimmed by 5 bases and J by 13 bases, leaving 13 bases between them. Germline V gene sequence: CDR1 SGHRS, CDR2 YFSETQ. CDR3 sequence: CASRSGQLQFF. CDR3 DNA sequence: TGCGCCAGCAGAAGCGGACAGCTACAGTTCTTC.

The chain uses TRBV21-1 and TRBJ1-2. TRBV21-1 is reported as a pseudogene. The CDR3 contains 19 residues. In DNA, the CDR3 is TGTGCCAGCAGCTCATTAGTTAGGGCGGGGCCCGACTCCTCCTATGGCTACACCTTC. Amino acids: CASSSLVRAGPDSSYGYTF.

This clonotype has just a few counts. The chain carries TRBV5-1 and TRBJ2-7; D is ambiguous. The V end lost 1 base, the J end lost 4 bases, and 12 bases lay between the germline ends. Germline loops: CDR1 SGHRS, CDR2 YFSETQ. The CDR3 is 14 amino acids. CDR3 sequence (DNA): TGCGCCAGCAGCTTGAACTACGTGGGTTACGAGCAGTACTTC. It encodes CASSLNYVGYEQYF. The variable domain in full, completed from reference TRBV5-1 and TRBJ2-7, reads KAGVTQTPRYLIKTRGQQVTLSCSPISGHRSVSWYQQTPGQGLQFLFEYFSETQRNKGNFPGRFSGRQFSNSRSEMNVSTLELGDSALYLCASSLNYVGYEQYFGPGTRLTVT.

This clonotype has more than one count but fewer than ten. The V gene is TRBV20-1, the J gene TRBJ2-5; D uncertain. Trimming took 5 bases from V and 2 from J, leaving 15 bases between them. The CDR3 sequence is 14 residues long. Germline CDR1 and CDR2: DFQATT and SNEGSKA (reference sequence). CDR3 bases: TGCAGTGCTTACGAAATCGGAACTCAAGAGACCCAGTACTTC. Protein product: CSAYEIGTQETQYF.